This T cell receptor beta chain is drawn from a study of shared clonotypes between healthy human individuals. To note about this clone: One end of the junction fails to match germline, which may point to a read error.

As defined, naive CD8 cells were CD45RO-negative and positively selected for CCR7, with terminally differentiated effector memory CD45RA+ cells excluded. The CDR3 runs 11 residues. Germline CDR1 reads SNHLY; CDR2 reads FYNNEI. Replicate PCRs for sorted subsets used approximately 190 ng DNA; this equaled 25,000 to 35,000 T cell genomes. Per the authors' pipeline: Filtering was not the same, since immunoSEQ gave junction-only sequences without quality scores. Profiling relied on immunoSEQ multiplex PCR, and the TCRdb table lists in-frame clones only, not all of them. That table is the source of V, J and clone size, and D and trimming were worked out from the DNA. The sample records some 2,000,000 clones, about 95% being singletons.

This chain connects TRBV2 to TRBJ2-3; D gene uncertain. The sequenced sample was naive CD8+ T cells sorted from blood. The receptor was derived from a man aged 18-30 years in good health. In DNA form, the CDR3 reads TGTGCCAGCAGTGAAGGGCCCCCAGTGAATTTT. The encoded protein is CASSEGPPVNF. Supplemented by reference TRBV2 and TRBJ2-3, the full variable domain reads EPEVTQTPSHQVTQMGQEVILRCVPISNHLYFYWYRQILGQKVEFLVSFYNNEISEKSEIFDDQFSVERPDGSNFTLKIRSTKLEDSAMYFCASSEGPPVNFGPGTRLTVL.